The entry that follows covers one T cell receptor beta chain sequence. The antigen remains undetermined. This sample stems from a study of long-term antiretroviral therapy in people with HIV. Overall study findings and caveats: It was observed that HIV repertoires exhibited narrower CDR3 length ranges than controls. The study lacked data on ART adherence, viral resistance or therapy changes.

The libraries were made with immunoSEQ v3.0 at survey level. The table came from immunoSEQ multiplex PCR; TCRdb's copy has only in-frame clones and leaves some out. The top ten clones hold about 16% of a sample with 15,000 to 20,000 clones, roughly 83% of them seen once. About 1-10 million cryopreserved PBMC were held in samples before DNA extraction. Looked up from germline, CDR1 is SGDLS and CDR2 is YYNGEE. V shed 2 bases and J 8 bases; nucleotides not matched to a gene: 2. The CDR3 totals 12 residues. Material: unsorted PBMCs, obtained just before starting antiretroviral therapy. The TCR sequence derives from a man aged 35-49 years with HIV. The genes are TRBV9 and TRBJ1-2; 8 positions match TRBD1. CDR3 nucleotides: TGTGCCAGCAGCGTGACAGGGGACGGCTACACCTTC. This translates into CASSVTGDGYTF.